This T cell receptor (beta chain) is drawn from a study of post-analysis software for immune sequencing data. Study-wide results and limits: The study found TRBV5-6, TRBV5-1 and TRBV20-1 among four to six TRBV segments more frequent in patients than controls.

V shed 4 bases and J shed 6 bases, with 20 bases lying between them. The CDR3 extends over 16 amino acids. Germline V lookup: CDR1 SGDLS, CDR2 YYNGEE. Tagging with unique molecular identifiers was a feature of the TCR beta cDNA libraries. The authors obtained roughly 0.5 million cDNA molecules from about 0.94 to 9.7 million T cells. Via MiXCR, TCRdb re-called the PCR reads, giving one row per CDR3 protein. The data contain about 430,000 distinct CDR3 sequences, approximately 38% of them singletons. On this clonotype itself: Antigen: not known.

The clonotype comes from a girl aged 2-10 years with multiple sclerosis. The source material was blood. The gene calls are TRBV9 and TRBJ2-4, with D perhaps matching TRBD1 or TRBD2 (6 bases each). The CDR3 protein is CASSRQRGGQLNIQYF. The CDR3 DNA sequence: TGTGCCAGCAGCCGCCAGAGGGGAGGACAGTTAAACATTCAGTACTTC.